Below, one T cell receptor beta chain is given with its context. Trimming took 8 bases from V and 0 from J, leaving 14 bases between them. Germline CDR1 reads LNHNV; CDR2 reads YYDKDF (reference sequence). This CDR3 is built from 14 residues. The entry originates in a study of shared clonotypes between healthy human individuals. Naive CD8 cells were CD45RO-negative, positively selected for CCR7, excluding terminally differentiated effector memory CD45RA+ cells. Genomic DNA of each subset was evenly split across several immunoSEQ plates. Using immunoSEQ multiplex PCR, the repertoire was profiled, and TCRdb retains in-frame clones only, with some absent. The sample consists of about 2,100,000 clones, about 93% of them appearing once.

V and J are TRBV15 and TRBJ2-7; the D is unclear. This clonotype was sampled from a man aged 18 to 30 in good health. Some clones in this sample may be carry-over from other donors' samples. The sequenced sample consisted of naive CD8+ T cells from PBMCs. CDR3 sequence: CATAVESSSYEQYF. CDR3 in DNA: TGTGCCACCGCCGTAGAGTCGAGCTCCTACGAGCAGTACTTC.